This T cell receptor beta chain came from a study of T cells after posttransplantation cyclophosphamide. Whole-study findings and limits: TRB overlap between skin or GI tissue T cells and blood was limited. Recipient CMV seropositivity and CMV reactivation strongly tracked TRB clonality. Later blood repertoires were often dominated by clones from the donor CD8+ memory compartment.

The CDR3 length is 16 residues. CDR1 and CDR2 (germline): MGHRA, YSYEKL. Trimming stripped 1 base from V and 0 bases from J, with 9 bases between. Cyclophosphamide on days +3 and +4 followed busulfan-fludarabine conditioning and a marrow graft. Sequencing was performed with immunoSEQ multiplex PCR; in TCRdb, only in-frame clones are kept and a portion is missing. The table has 4,600 or so clones, around 82% seen once. Concerning this clone: Antigen specificity is unknown.

The chain is built from TRBV4-1 and TRBJ1-4, with a possible D match to TRBD1 (6 bases). This sequence originates from a male patient aged 50 to 60 who received an allogeneic stem cell transplant from an unrelated donor, was CMV-positive, and had acute GVHD only. Some T cells here may be from the graft donor. The sequencing used PBMCs, collected 86 days after allogeneic stem cell transplant with posttransplant cyclophosphamide. In DNA form, the CDR3 reads TGCGCCAGCAGCCAAGCGGACAGAGCAACTAATGAAAAACTGTTTTTT. Translated, it gives CASSQADRATNEKLFF.